The clone carrying this T cell receptor beta chain has only a few counts. Antigen specificity is unknown. Described treatment: over 15 received Ad26.COV2.S at low or high dose, single or two shots; 5 received placebo; per-sample allocation not given. Sample collection was performed on day 63 after the first vaccine or placebo injection. In Boston, an adult donor aged 18-55 years took part. The data derive from a study of Ad26.COV2.S vaccination and SARS-CoV-2 variants. Study-wide results and caveats: Recipients of vaccine and of placebo showed similar breadth of their non-spike TCR repertoires. Possibly, TCR breadth and depth analyses underestimated total T cell responses.

Some clones are missing from TCRdb's copy, which holds only in-frame ones; the method was immunoSEQ multiplex PCR. The table lists approximately 450,000 clones, more than 80% of them singletons. CDR3 length equals 12 residues. Trimming cost V 5 bases and J 4 bases, with 9 bases left between them. Germline assignment: CDR1 MNHEY and CDR2 SMNVEV (reference sequence). The sequence came from a person aged 18-60 years who received the Ad26.COV2.S COVID-19 vaccine or a placebo. The chain uses TRBV27 and TRBJ2-7; no definite D call. Sample: peripheral blood, taken in a trial of Ad26.COV2.S vaccine versus placebo. This chain's CDR3 is CASSKTAYEQYF. CDR3 nucleotide sequence: TGTGCCAGCAGTAAGACCGCGTACGAGCAGTACTTC.